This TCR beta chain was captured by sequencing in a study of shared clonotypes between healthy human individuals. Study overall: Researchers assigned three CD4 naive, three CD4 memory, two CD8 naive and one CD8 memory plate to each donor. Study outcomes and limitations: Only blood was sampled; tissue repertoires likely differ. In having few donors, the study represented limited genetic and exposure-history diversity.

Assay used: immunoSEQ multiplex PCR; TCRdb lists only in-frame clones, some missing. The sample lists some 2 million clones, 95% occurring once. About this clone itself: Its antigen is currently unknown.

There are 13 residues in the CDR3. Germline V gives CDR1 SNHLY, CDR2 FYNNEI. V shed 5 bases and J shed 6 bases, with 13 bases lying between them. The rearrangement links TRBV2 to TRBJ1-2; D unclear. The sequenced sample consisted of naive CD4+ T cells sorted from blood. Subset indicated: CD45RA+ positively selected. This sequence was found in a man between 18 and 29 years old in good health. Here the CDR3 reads CASSTRVSDGYTF. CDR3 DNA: TGTGCCAGCAGTACGCGGGTCTCGGATGGCTACACCTTC.